This TCR beta chain stems from a study of OX40 agonist ivuxolimab in advanced cancers. General study points: At 0.1 to 3.0 mg/kg and by week 6, CD4+ and CD8+ T cells in the blood had expanded clonally.

CDR3 length equals 15 residues. Germline assignment: CDR1 MNHEY and CDR2 SVGAGI. V gave up 2 bases and J gave up 4 bases, with 14 bases separating them. This clone was seen once. Antigen specificity is unknown. The data were produced by immunoSEQ multiplex PCR, yet TCRdb's version contains in-frame clones alone and is incomplete. Counted here are over 30,000 clones, 65% to 85% occurring once; the ten biggest clones make up about 2%. The J gene is TRBJ2-5, the V gene TRBV6-5; a possible D gene is TRBD2 (6 bases). This specimen was CD4+ or CD8+ T cells sorted from blood, taken in a trial of the OX40 agonist ivuxolimab. This clonotype was obtained from an adult with an advanced solid tumor such as melanoma, head and neck, liver or kidney cancer. CDR3 sequence: CASSYQGVSGETQYF. The CDR3 DNA is TGTGCCAGCAGTTACCAAGGGGTTAGCGGAGAGACCCAGTACTTC.